This TCR beta chain was recovered during a study of neurological immune-mediated disorders. TCRdb recomputed calls from the 5' RACE reads with MiXCR, one row per CDR3 protein. The sample yields 85,000 to 100,000 distinct CDR3 sequences, roughly 3.5% seen once. Germline V gene data show CDR1 as SGHRS and CDR2 as YFSETQ. Trimming removed 5 bases from V and 8 bases from J, with 14 bases in between. CDR3 size: 13 residues. This clonotype was recorded at least ten times. The clonotype comes from a woman in her late teens or twenties with multiple sclerosis. The chain recombines TRBV5-1 with TRBJ2-4, with D possibly TRBD2 on 6 matching bases. The sequenced material came from PBMCs. CDR3 protein: CASRQDGLYIQYF. The CDR3 DNA follows: TGCGCCAGCAGACAGGACGGACTATACATTCAGTACTTC.